These 7 T cell receptor beta chains were all obtained from the same sample, sequenced in a study of T cells in Graves' hyperthyroidism and ophthalmopathy. Using RNA transcripts as the source, TCR beta CDR3 regions were amplified. Carried out on the TCR CDR3, a first-round RT-PCR used the HTBI primer set. TCRdb processed the multiplex PCR reads anew with MiXCR; each CDR3 protein has one entry. The sample includes more than 500,000 distinct CDR3 sequences, approximately 15% of them seen just once. Sequences were obtained from blood. Receptors originate from a woman in her thirties or forties with Graves' hyperthyroidism.

DNA for the CDR3: TGCAGTGCTAGACCTCTAGCGGTTGGTAACACCGGGGAGCTGTTTTTT. Protein sequence: CSARPLAVGNTGELFF. The chain couples TRBV20-1 to TRBJ2-2, with TRBD2 matching 7 bases. There are 16 residues in the CDR3. V lost 2 bases and J lost 2; bases outside the gene matches: 8. The germline CDR1 and CDR2 sequences are DFQATT and SNEGSKA (reference sequence).

At least ten counts were recorded for this clonotype. The rearrangement uses TRBV7-2 and TRBJ2-1, with D perhaps TRBD2 (6 bases). Germline assignment: CDR1 SGHTA and CDR2 FQGNSA. This CDR3 contains 15 residues. The germline V and J ends were trimmed by 0 bases and 4 bases, with 10 bases remaining between them. CDR3 coding DNA: TGTGCCAGCAGCTTAGCGGAGGGCCGATACAATGAGCAGTTCTTC. Protein sequence: CASSLAEGRYNEQFF. The whole variable domain, remainder taken from reference TRBV7-2 and TRBJ2-1, is GAGVSQSPSNKVTEKGKDVELRCDPISGHTALYWYRQSLGQGLEFLIYFQGNSAPDKSGLPSDRFSAERTGGSVSTLTIQRTQQEDSAVYLCASSLAEGRYNEQFFGPGTRLTVL.

This clonotype was found many times. The V gene is TRBV30, the J gene TRBJ1-1; D ambiguous. V was trimmed by 8 bases and J by 1 base, leaving 14 bases between them. The CDR3 has 13 amino acids. The germline CDR1 and CDR2 sequences are GTSNPN and SVGIG (reference sequence). This CDR3 reads CAAEITANTEAFF. The CDR3 region has the DNA TGTGCCGCGGAGATTACAGCGAACACTGAAGCTTTCTTT.

This clonotype was detected ten times or more. CDR3 DNA sequence: TGCAGTGCTAGCTCCGGCGGGAGGGTCTATGAGCAGTTCTTC. It codes for CSASSGGRVYEQFF. The chain combines TRBV20-1 with TRBJ2-1, with 9 bases identical to TRBD2. The ends lost 3 bases at V and 8 bases at J; junction bases unmatched: 8. Germline V gives CDR1 DFQATT, CDR2 SNEGSKA (reference sequence). The CDR3 extends over 14 amino acids.

This sequence joins TRBV20-1 and TRBJ1-4; D unresolved. The CDR3 extends over 14 amino acids. V was trimmed by 3 bases and J by 5 bases, leaving 13 bases between them. CDR1 is DFQATT and CDR2 is SNEGSKA in the germline V gene (reference sequence). DNA for the CDR3: TGCAGTGCTAGGCGCCTCGGTCTCAATGAAAAACTGTTTTTT. It specifies CSARRLGLNEKLFF.

This clonotype was counted many times. The chain couples TRBV30 to TRBJ1-2; D remains unclear. V was clipped by 1 base and J by 2 bases, with 11 bases between them. This CDR3 region has 14 residues. CDR1 GTSNPN and CDR2 SVGIG come from the germline V gene (reference sequence). In nucleotides, the CDR3 is TGTGCCTGGAGTGGCTTTGAGGGAAACTATGGCTACACCTTC. It encodes CAWSGFEGNYGYTF.

The chain links TRBV6-2 or TRBV6-3 to TRBJ2-5, with D possibly TRBD1 on 6 matching bases. This CDR3 has 17 residues. In germline, CDR1 is MNHEY, CDR2 SVGEGT. V lost 7 bases, J lost 5 bases, and 26 bases lay in between. CDR3 residues: CASTVPRGTRGEETQYF. In DNA form, the CDR3 reads TGTGCCAGCACCGTTCCTAGGGGGACAAGAGGGGAGGAGACCCAGTACTTC.